The source of this T cell receptor (beta chain) is a study of vaccination and CD4 T cells after COVID-19. Treatment in this sample: approximately 10-day PBMC culture with coronavirus spike peptide pools or control peptides (ViraFEST assay). Germline CDR1 reads SGHRS; CDR2 reads YFSETQ. The CDR3 totals 13 residues. V was pared by 8 bases and J by 5 bases, with 16 bases between. With respect to this clonotype: Antigen specificity is unknown.

The Oncomine TCR Beta short-read assay sequenced DNA from cultured CD4+ T cells. TCRdb passed the PCR reads through MiXCR, listing each CDR3 protein once. In the table there are over 10,000 distinct CDR3 sequences, 35% to 55% of which are singletons. V is TRBV5-1 and J is TRBJ1-1; maybe TRBD1 (6 bases). The receptor's source is a human donor with COVID-19. Sequenced sample: cultured CD4+ T cells from blood. The CDR3 sequence is CASMPGAGTEAFF. The CDR3 nucleotides are TGCGCCAGTATGCCGGGGGCAGGGACTGAAGCTTTCTTT.